One T cell receptor beta chain is described in this entry. This clone has a count of ten or more. Its antigen remains unidentified. No base-level quality is on record; no much larger clone is a single base apart. The entire amount of isolated RNA was reverse transcribed using the High Capacity cDNA Reverse Transcription Kit, so the sequenced TCRB transcripts were expressed ones. Deep immunoSEQ sequencing was applied to naive, central memory and regulatory T cell samples, giving an average of approximately 3.8 million total reads per sample. Sorted cells were lysed in RLT buffer, and RNA was extracted using DNase-treated RNeasy Micro or Mini kits according to cell number. Each cell subset was processed on its own to prevent cross-contamination, while patient and healthy donor samples were processed together. The immunoSEQ multiplex PCR was used to amplify TCRB sequences from cDNA, generating 87-bp fragments that spanned the CDR3 region. The amplicons were sequenced using the Illumina HiSeq platform. The study's own analysis went as follows. PCR bias was computationally corrected using synthetic template baselines, reads within Hamming distance 2 were collapsed, and singletons that could not be merged were discarded. Reads were aligned against IMGT to assign V, D and J genes, CDR3 length and insertions or deletions at six rearrangement sites. Within each subset, clonotype counts were normalized to the number of sorted cells before true diversity and Gini coefficients were calculated with the tcR R package. The overlap coefficient, calculated on TCRB nucleotide sequences, was used to quantify repertoire sharing. Drawn from immuneACCESS, this table holds only the in-frame rearrangements with V and J called that TCRdb kept. Clones are partly lost; checked studies trace under half to an unresolved V gene and leave the rest unexplained. That table gives V, J and clone size, and the DNA gave D and trimming. This sample gives around 300,000 clones in total; 14% of them show up just once. 6.7% of the sample is in the top ten clones.

Each donor gave one peripheral blood draw, averaging approximately 110 mL, which was collected into heparinised tubes. Naive, central memory, regulatory and stem cell-like memory CD4+ T cells were sorted on a BD FACSAria II using a panel including CD45RO, CCR7, CD25, CD127, CD95 and CD27. Purity was above 98% for every sorted population. PBMCs were separated immediately by Lymphoprep density gradient centrifugation and were stained directly, without being cultured. So that batch effects would be minimized, each experiment stained and sorted samples in pairs, pairing one healthy donor with one patient. These data belong to a study of beta chain features in type 1 diabetes (dated by TCRdb to 2017 to 2018). Broadly, across the study: Mean age, gender distribution, total cell number and subset yield did not differ between patients and healthy donors. Across all samples, some 99 million sorted cells were examined, and cell number per subset correlated strongly with RNA yield. The study compared the TCRB repertoires of sorted circulating CD4+ T cell subsets in recently diagnosed type 1 diabetes patients with those in matched healthy donors. Whereas all 28 donors provided naive and central memory subsets, regulatory and stem cell-like memory subsets were isolated from just 8 patients and about 8 healthy donors. On the study overall, not on this receptor specifically: Because cDNA was sequenced instead of genomic DNA, highly expressing activated cells could be over-represented, though the groups showed no difference in activation or CD3 levels. Type 1 diabetes patients showed a moderate but significant shortening of TCRB CDR3 length in all four CD4+ subsets. At VDJ recombination sites, type 1 diabetes patients had fewer insertions and more deleted nucleotides, which implies abnormalities in thymic rearrangement. Naive, central memory and regulatory TCRB repertoires appeared more similar among patients than among healthy donors. Shorter templates might have been favored by PCR, but patient and control samples were amplified and corrected together, so both groups would have been affected equally by any skew. Because small numbers of individuals were included in the HLA sub-analyses, any influence of HLA type on TCRB rearrangement was left unresolved.

Germline trimming: 4 bases from V, 3 bases from J; junction bases outside gene matches: 9. Measured from the cysteine to the phenylalanine, the CDR3 is 16 residues long. Only CDR3 DNA is held: 48 bases, read in frame from base 1. Looking up the germline V gene yields CDR1 SQVTM and CDR2 ANQGSEA. The sequence is built from TRBV29-1 and TRBJ2-3; TRBD1 aligns with 11 central bases. Sample: central memory CD4+ T cells from blood. This TCR came from a man aged 25-45 years in good health. The DNA sequence follows: TGCAGCGTTGCAGGGACAGGGGGACTCTATACAGATACGCAGTATTTT. The encoded protein is CSVAGTGGLYTDTQYF.